What follows are 30 T cell receptor beta chains derived from one specimen sequenced in a study of T cells in Graves' hyperthyroidism and ophthalmopathy. TCR beta CDR3 region amplification was performed from RNA transcripts. First-round RT-PCR targeting the TCR CDR3 was performed with the HTBI primer set. TCRdb re-called the multiplex PCR reads through MiXCR, storing one row per CDR3 protein. Here the sample spans 360,000 or so distinct CDR3 sequences, nearly 15% being singletons. Sequenced input: blood. These TCRs come from a woman aged 55-69 years with Graves' ophthalmopathy.

V usage is TRBV20-1 and J usage is TRBJ2-5; D gene unclear. Germline V gene sequence: CDR1 DFQATT, CDR2 SNEGSKA (reference sequence). V gave up 5 bases and J gave up 2 bases, with 18 bases separating them. The CDR3 runs to 15 residues. The CDR3 nucleotides read TGCAGTGCTGAATTAACGAGGACCTATCAAGAGACCCAGTACTTC. Translating it yields CSAELTRTYQETQYF.

This clonotype has just a few counts. The V call is TRBV18, the J call TRBJ1-2; D gene ambiguous. V was trimmed by 0 bases and J by 0 bases, leaving 8 bases between them. In germline, CDR1 is KGHSH, CDR2 LQKENI. There are 15 residues in the CDR3. In DNA form, the CDR3 reads TGTGCCAGCTCACCACCCGGGTCCCCTAACTATGGCTACACCTTC. This gives the protein CASSPPGSPNYGYTF.

The chain has TRBV3-1 and TRBJ2-5; D possibly uses TRBD1 or TRBD2 (6 bases each). Trimming pared 6 bases from V and 5 bases from J, leaving 25 bases between. Germline lookup yields CDR1 LGHDT and CDR2 YNNKEL (reference sequence). CDR3 length: 17 amino acids. DNA for the CDR3: TGTGCCAGCAGACACTCCAGCAGCCAGGGGAGGTGGGAGACCCAGTACTTC. The encoded protein is CASRHSSSQGRWETQYF.

The sample holds many counts of this clonotype. The rearrangement joins TRBV7-9 to TRBJ2-7; D not certain. The CDR3 length is 12 residues. Trimming left V 5 bases short and J 1 base short, with 6 bases between. CDR1 SEHNR and CDR2 FQNEAQ come from the germline V gene (reference sequence). CDR3 in amino acids: CASSPVSYEQYF. CDR3 DNA: TGTGCCAGCAGCCCGGTTTCCTACGAGCAGTACTTC.

At least ten counts were recorded for this clonotype. V gene TRBV28 combines with J gene TRBJ1-2; D gene unclear. CDR3 length: 14 amino acids. The V gene lost 7 bases and the J gene lost 2 bases, with 14 bases spanning the gap. Germline V gene lookup returns CDR1 MDHEN and CDR2 SYDVKM. CDR3 residues: CASKPPDGNYGYTF. CDR3 nucleotide sequence: TGTGCCAGCAAGCCACCGGACGGCAACTATGGCTACACCTTC.

The V call is TRBV15, the J call TRBJ1-5, with D perhaps TRBD1 (5 bases). V gave up 5 bases and J gave up 0 bases, with 23 bases separating them. There are 19 residues in the CDR3. CDR1 is LNHNV, CDR2 YYDKDF, per germline (reference sequence). CDR3 sequence reads: CATSGGYERRDASNQPQHF. CDR3 in DNA: TGTGCCACCAGCGGGGGATACGAGCGCCGGGATGCTAGCAATCAGCCCCAGCATTTT.

V gene TRBV3-1 combines with J gene TRBJ2-2, with D unresolved. This CDR3 is built from 18 residues. Between the trimmed V and J ends, which lost 0 bases and 6 bases, there was a span of 20 bases. Germline lookup yields CDR1 LGHDT and CDR2 YNNKEL (reference sequence). DNA of the CDR3: TGTGCCAGCAGCCAAGAACCAAGTTCAGAGAGAACGCCCGGGGAGCTGTTTTTT. This sequence encodes CASSQEPSSERTPGELFF.

This clonotype showed up many times. For the CDR3, the DNA is TGCGCCAGCAGCTTGGAACAGCAAATCTATGAGCAGTTCTTC. Its protein product is CASSLEQQIYEQFF. The rearrangement links TRBV5-1 to TRBJ2-1; D remains unclear. The CDR3 is 14 residues long. Germline CDR1 SGHRS, CDR2 YFSETQ. With 0 bases removed from V and 8 bases from J, the gap between germline ends came to 12 bases.

The table lists this clonotype with a few counts. V is TRBV19 and J is TRBJ1-1; TRBD1 is a possible D gene (5 bases). The germline CDR1 and CDR2 sequences are LNHDA and SQIVND (reference sequence). The CDR3 sequence is 15 residues long. Trimming took off 6 bases at V and 0 bases at J, with 14 bases between the two ends. The CDR3 sequence is CASRTSRDLNTEAFF. DNA of the CDR3: TGTGCCAGTAGAACCTCCCGGGACCTGAACACTGAAGCTTTCTTT.

This clonotype was found many times. CDR3 sequence: CASSSTTPSTDTQYF. The CDR3, as DNA: TGCGCCAGCAGCTCCACTACACCTAGCACAGATACGCAGTATTTT. The chain combines TRBV5-1 with TRBJ2-3; no definite D call. The CDR3 is made up of 15 amino acids. V dropped 3 bases and J dropped 0 bases, with 11 bases sitting between them. The germline CDR1 and CDR2 sequences are SGHRS and YFSETQ. Using reference TRBV5-1 and TRBJ2-3 for the parts outside the CDR3, the full variable domain is KAGVTQTPRYLIKTRGQQVTLSCSPISGHRSVSWYQQTPGQGLQFLFEYFSETQRNKGNFPGRFSGRQFSNSRSEMNVSTLELGDSALYLCASSSTTPSTDTQYFGPGTRLTVL.

The sample holds many counts of this clonotype. The chain is built from TRBV20-1 and TRBJ2-1; 9 bases match TRBD2. This CDR3 is 15 amino acids long. V trimming: 5 bases; J trimming: 2 bases; junction bases outside the gene matches: 7. Per the germline V gene, CDR1 is DFQATT and CDR2 is SNEGSKA (reference sequence). The CDR3 reads CSALNSGRTYNEQFF. DNA of the CDR3: TGCAGTGCTTTAAATAGCGGGAGAACCTACAATGAGCAGTTCTTC.

At least ten counts were recorded for this clonotype. The chain couples TRBV11-2 to TRBJ2-1, with unresolved D. Trimming stripped 6 bases from V and 8 bases from J, with 8 bases between. This CDR3 region has 11 residues. Germline-derived CDR1 and CDR2 are SGHAT and FQNNGV. The chain's CDR3 is CASRRWDEQFF. CDR3 DNA: TGTGCCAGCAGAAGGTGGGATGAGCAGTTCTTC.

Many counts were recorded for this clonotype. This chain links TRBV6-1 with TRBJ2-7; unclear D gene. V gave up 8 bases and J gave up 6 bases, with 11 bases separating them. CDR3 length: 11 residues. Per the germline V gene, CDR1 is MNHNS and CDR2 is SASEGT. The CDR3 loop is CASLTPVEQYF. DNA of the CDR3: TGTGCCAGCCTCACCCCCGTCGAGCAGTACTTC.

On this clonotype itself: A much larger clone is a single base away; this may be a read error. This chain joins TRBV11-2 and TRBJ2-5, with 12 bases identical to TRBD2. V was clipped by 3 bases and J by 11 bases; unmatched bases: 7. CDR1 SGHAT and CDR2 FQNNGV come from the germline V gene. The CDR3 runs 14 residues. The CDR3 here is CASSLGLAGAAQYF. CDR3 sequence (DNA): TGTGCCAGCAGCTTGGGACTAGCGGGCGCAGCTCAGTACTTC.

The chain links TRBV10-2 to TRBJ1-5; no clear D. In germline, CDR1 is WSHSY, CDR2 SAAADI. This CDR3 spans 14 amino acids. The ends were cut back, 4 bases at V and 13 bases at J, with 20 bases in the middle. The CDR3 spells CASSGSGSGNTQHF. The CDR3 bases are TGCGCCAGCAGTGGGAGCGGGAGTGGTAATACGCAGCATTTT.

Ten or more counts support this clonotype. CDR3 amino acids: CASSQGRTGMNTEAFF. The CDR3 coding sequence is TGTGCCAGCAGCCAAGGAAGAACGGGGATGAACACTGAAGCTTTCTTT. The chain is built from TRBV14 and TRBJ1-1; D is uncertain. Trimming pared 1 base from V and 0 bases from J, leaving 12 bases between. Germline CDR1 reads SGHDN; CDR2 reads FVKESK. This CDR3 is 16 amino acids long.

This clonotype has at least ten counts. The chain joins TRBV3-1 to TRBJ2-7; D may be TRBD2 (6 bases). Per germline, CDR1 LGHDT and CDR2 YNNKEL (reference sequence). CDR3 length: 16 amino acids. V dropped 4 bases and J dropped 1 base, with 17 bases sitting between them. The CDR3 loop is CASSRRGASASYEQYF. CDR3 coding DNA: TGTGCCAGCAGCCGGCGAGGGGCTAGCGCATCCTACGAGCAGTACTTC.

This clonotype was observed at least ten times. V and J are TRBV29-1 and TRBJ2-2, with 8 nucleotides matching TRBD1. The V and J ends lost 7 bases and 7 bases, in that order; junction bases with no gene match: 11. The CDR3 loop spans 14 amino acids. Germline CDR1 is SQVTM and CDR2 is ANQGSEA. The CDR3 DNA is TGCAGCGCCCCGAGACAGGGGTCTGGCGGGGAGCTGTTTTTT. Amino acids: CSAPRQGSGGELFF.

This clonotype was seen at least ten times. The chain uses TRBV27 and TRBJ2-5; no clear D gene. Per germline, CDR1 MNHEY and CDR2 SMNVEV (reference sequence). The germline V and J ends were trimmed by 6 bases and 0 bases, with 8 bases remaining between them. The CDR3 runs 13 residues. In DNA form, the CDR3 reads TGTGCCAGCAGCCAATCATACCAAGAGACCCAGTACTTC. It codes for CASSQSYQETQYF.

A few counts support this clonotype. The chain has TRBV5-1 and TRBJ2-5, with 9 positions matching TRBD1. The V gene end was trimmed by 1 base and the J gene end by 4 bases; junction bases not matched to a gene: 8. Germline CDR1 SGHRS, CDR2 YFSETQ. The CDR3 totals 16 residues. This CDR3 is CASSLPTGGIRETQYF. CDR3 nucleotide sequence: TGCGCCAGCAGCTTGCCTACAGGGGGCATTCGAGAGACCCAGTACTTC.

At least ten counts were recorded for this clonotype. V and J are TRBV3-1 and TRBJ2-1; 14 bases are a match to TRBD2. Germline loops: CDR1 LGHDT, CDR2 YNNKEL (reference sequence). The CDR3 covers 15 residues. V gave up 3 bases and J gave up 8 bases; unmatched junction bases: 3. CDR3 sequence (DNA): TGTGCCAGCAGCCAGGGGACTAGCGGGAGCGATGAGCAGTTCTTC. Protein: CASSQGTSGSDEQFF.

Comment on this clonotype: Possible read error: a much larger clone is one base away. J is TRBJ2-3 and V is TRBV28; 8 bases align to TRBD2. This CDR3 contains 16 residues. The V and J ends lost 5 bases and 4 bases, in that order; junction bases with no gene match: 11. Germline CDR1 MDHEN, CDR2 SYDVKM. The CDR3 region is CASSPSGAGAADTQYF. Here the CDR3 DNA reads TGTGCCAGCAGTCCCTCGGGAGCGGGAGCGGCAGATACGCAGTATTTT.

The genes are TRBV19 and TRBJ2-1, with 11 bases aligning to TRBD2. V lost 8 bases and J lost 7; bases outside the gene matches: 7. Germline assignment: CDR1 LNHDA and CDR2 SQIVND (reference sequence). The CDR3 extends over 14 amino acids. This CDR3 is CASSHWTSGNEQFF. CDR3 nucleotides: TGTGCCAGTTCACATTGGACTAGCGGGAATGAGCAGTTCTTC. Complete variable domain (other parts from reference TRBV19 and TRBJ2-1): DGGITQSPKYLFRKEGQNVTLSCEQNLNHDAMYWYRQDPGQGLRLIYYSQIVNDFQKGDIAEGYSVSREKKESFPLTVTSAQKNPTAFYLCASSHWTSGNEQFFGPGTRLTVL.

There are many counts of this clonotype. This chain uses TRBV20-1 with TRBJ2-1; possible D gene TRBD2, 6 bases. Deletions cut 5 bases from V and 0 bases from J, with 11 bases between. Germline CDR1 is DFQATT and CDR2 is SNEGSKA (reference sequence). CDR3 length equals 14 residues. CDR3 sequence reads: CSADPAGSYNEQFF. CDR3 nucleotide sequence: TGCAGTGCTGACCCAGCGGGCTCCTACAATGAGCAGTTCTTC.

This clonotype has just a few counts. The chain recombines TRBV19 with TRBJ1-1, with D uncertain. The germline gives CDR1 LNHDA, CDR2 SQIVND (reference sequence). CDR3 length: 16 amino acids. Trimming removed 2 bases from V and 7 bases from J, with 20 bases in between. The CDR3 region has the DNA TGTGCCAGTAGTATAAAAAGTACGAGGGCTTTTTTTGAAGCTTTCTTT. Its protein is CASSIKSTRAFFEAFF.

The CDR3 reads CASGLRLAGGNEQFF. The CDR3 DNA follows: TGTGCTAGTGGTTTGAGACTAGCGGGAGGTAATGAGCAGTTCTTC. The genes are TRBV12-5 and TRBJ2-1; 13 bases line up with TRBD2. Germline CDR1 and CDR2: LGHNT and FRNRAP. Germline trimming cut 2 bases from V and 7 bases from J; bases unmatched to any gene: 2. The CDR3 has 15 amino acids.

The table lists this clonotype with a few counts. One end of the junction fails to match germline, which may point to a read error. CDR3: CASSSAPAGVTATQYF. CDR3 nucleotides: TGTGCCAGCAGTTCCGCCCCGGCAGGGGTCACAGCTACGCAGTATTTT. The J gene is TRBJ2-3, the V gene TRBV6-1, with a weak D call TRBD1 (6 bases). Germline V gene sequence: CDR1 MNHNS, CDR2 SASEGT. The CDR3 runs to 16 residues.

This clonotype was picked up many times. This sequence joins TRBV13 and TRBJ2-7; unclear D gene. This CDR3 region has 11 residues. With 8 bases removed from V and 4 bases from J, the gap between germline ends came to 9 bases. The germline V gene encodes CDR1 PRHDT and CDR2 FYEKMQ (reference sequence). CDR3 protein: CASGSAYEQYF. The CDR3 region has the DNA TGTGCCAGCGGATCGGCGTACGAGCAGTACTTC.

This clonotype occurred many times. CDR3 sequence reads: CASSLGPGLDSEQYF. The CDR3 region has the DNA TGCGCCAGCAGCTTGGGGCCGGGACTAGACTCCGAGCAGTACTTC. The genes are TRBV5-1 and TRBJ2-7; 8 nucleotides align to TRBD2. Germline trimming cut 0 bases from V and 6 bases from J; bases unmatched to any gene: 8. The CDR3 extends over 15 amino acids. In germline, CDR1 is SGHRS, CDR2 YFSETQ.

There are many counts of this clonotype. The chain couples TRBV7-8 to TRBJ1-5; TRBD1 is a possible D gene (6 bases). The CDR3 extends over 16 amino acids. Germline V gene data show CDR1 as SGHVS and CDR2 as FQNEAQ. The ends were cut back, 1 base at V and 4 bases at J, with 14 bases in the middle. Written as DNA, the CDR3 is TGTGCCAGCAGCTTAGGGGGAACAGGGTTTAATCAGCCCCAGCATTTT. Residues: CASSLGGTGFNQPQHF.